Listed below are T cell receptor beta chains from one sample, sequenced in a study of T-cell reconstitution after alpha-beta-depleted transplantation in children. TCRdb re-analysed the PCR reads in MiXCR, keeping a single row per CDR3 protein. Among 350,000 to 500,000 distinct CDR3 sequences, roughly 43% were seen once, and the ten largest hold approximately 30%. This specimen consisted of PBMCs, obtained before TCRalphabeta/CD19-depleted stem cell transplant. These receptors all come from a girl aged 2 to 9 with aplastic anemia, due to receive a stem cell transplant. Both conserved end residues are part of each CDR3. The order of the fields is CDR3 DNA, CDR3 protein, J gene, clone size, V gene, D gene. D genes are given only for firm matches. Clone sizes are given selectively: once, few, many, or a class where the clone is expanded.

DNA: TGTGCCAGCAGTGAAGCGCCAACAGGAGGACTTAGCAATCAGCCCCAGCATTTT
CDR3: CASSEAPTGGLSNQPQHF
J: TRBJ1-5
size: NA
V: TRBV6-1
D: NA

DNA: TGTGCCAGCAGTTACGGGTACAGGGTATACGAGCAGTACTTC
CDR3: CASSYGYRVYEQYF
J: TRBJ2-7
size: NA
V: TRBV6-5
D: NA

DNA: TGTGCCAGCAGGATTCGGGACAGGGCGGATAATTCACCCCTCCACTTT
CDR3: CASRIRDRADNSPLHF
J: TRBJ1-6
size: NA
V: TRBV6-1
D: TRBD1

DNA: TGTGCCAGCAGTGACTCGGGAGATACGCAGTATTTT
CDR3: CASSDSGDTQYF
J: TRBJ2-3
size: few
V: TRBV6-4
D: NA

DNA: TGTGCCAGTGCTGGACTGGCGACGTTAGATACGCAGTATTTT
CDR3: CASAGLATLDTQYF
J: TRBJ2-3
size: few
V: TRBV13
D: NA

DNA: TGTGCCAGCAGTTTGCTAGCGGGAGTCAACGAGCAGTACTTC
CDR3: CASSLLAGVNEQYF
J: TRBJ2-7
size: NA
V: TRBV12-3/TRBV12-4
D: TRBD2

DNA: TGTGCCAGCAGTTTATCTTACAGGGTCTATCAGCCCCAGCATTTT
CDR3: CASSLSYRVYQPQHF
J: TRBJ1-5
size: many
V: TRBV12-3/TRBV12-4
D: NA

DNA: TGTGCCACCCTGGGGACAGGGAGAGGAGATACGCAGTATTTT
CDR3: CATLGTGRGDTQYF
J: TRBJ2-3
size: NA
V: TRBV10-3
D: TRBD1

DNA: TGTGCCTGGAGTGTTGGGGCGACAGGGGGAAATGAGCAGTTCTTC
CDR3: CAWSVGATGGNEQFF
J: TRBJ2-1
size: NA
V: TRBV30
D: TRBD1

DNA: TGTGCCAGCAGACTACGAAGGGTGGGAGAGCAGTACTTC
CDR3: CASRLRRVGEQYF
J: TRBJ2-7
size: NA
V: TRBV7-2
D: NA

DNA: TGTGCCAGCAGCTTAGAGACAGACCGAAAGGGACCATCCTACGAGCAGTACTTC
CDR3: CASSLETDRKGPSYEQYF
J: TRBJ2-7
size: NA
V: TRBV11-2
D: NA

DNA: TGCAGTGCCCTCGGACAGGGGGCAAGAGTGAACACTGAAGCTTTCTTT
CDR3: CSALGQGARVNTEAFF
J: TRBJ1-1
size: NA
V: TRBV20-1
D: TRBD1

DNA: TGCAGTGCTAGAGATCTCCTCGGGGGGGGCCCAAGGGCCTACAATGAGCAGTTCTTC
CDR3: CSARDLLGGGPRAYNEQFF
J: TRBJ2-1
size: NA
V: TRBV20-1
D: TRBD2

DNA: TGTGCCAGCAGCTCTCTAGCGGGACCGGGAAATGAGCAGTTCTTC
CDR3: CASSSLAGPGNEQFF
J: TRBJ2-1
size: few
V: TRBV5-4
D: TRBD2

DNA: TGTGCCAGCAGCCAAGCTTTAATTACGGCAGATACGCAGTATTTT
CDR3: CASSQALITADTQYF
J: TRBJ2-3
size: NA
V: TRBV4-2
D: NA

DNA: TGTGCCAGCAGCTTACTGAACACTGAAGCTTTCTTT
CDR3: CASSLLNTEAFF
J: TRBJ1-1
size: many
V: TRBV7-2
D: NA

DNA: TGCGCCAGCAGCCAGACTAGCCCCGATACGCAGTATTTT
CDR3: CASSQTSPDTQYF
J: TRBJ2-3
size: NA
V: TRBV4-1
D: TRBD2

DNA: TGTGCCATCAGTGAGCTAGCGGGAGTGGGAGAGACCCAGTACTTC
CDR3: CAISELAGVGETQYF
J: TRBJ2-5
size: NA
V: TRBV10-3
D: TRBD2

DNA: TGTGCCACCAGCAGCGTGGGACTGGAAGAGACCCAGTACTTC
CDR3: CATSSVGLEETQYF
J: TRBJ2-5
size: NA
V: TRBV15
D: NA

DNA: TGTGCCAGCAGCCGCTATCTAGGCCCCTACGAGCAGTACTTC
CDR3: CASSRYLGPYEQYF
J: TRBJ2-7
size: few
V: TRBV6-1
D: NA

DNA: TGTGCCAGCAGCGTAGTCAGCAATGAGCAGTTCTTC
CDR3: CASSVVSNEQFF
J: TRBJ2-1
size: few
V: TRBV9
D: NA

DNA: TGCAGTGCTAAAGCTGGCGGTTCGAGCTCCTACAATGAGCAGTTCTTC
CDR3: CSAKAGGSSSYNEQFF
J: TRBJ2-1
size: NA
V: TRBV20-1
D: NA

DNA: TGCGCCAGCACTTCGGGACAGGGTAGTAACAATGAGCAGTTCTTC
CDR3: CASTSGQGSNNEQFF
J: TRBJ2-1
size: many
V: TRBV5-1
D: TRBD1

DNA: TGTGCCCTGCGGGGTAGGGACTACAATGAGCAGTTCTTC
CDR3: CALRGRDYNEQFF
J: TRBJ2-1
size: NA
V: TRBV28
D: NA

DNA: TGCAGTGCTAGACGTAAAACAGGGAATCGAAGGCAGCCCCAGCATTTT
CDR3: CSARRKTGNRRQPQHF
J: TRBJ1-5
size: many
V: TRBV20-1
D: NA

DNA: TGTGCCACCAGCGCCCTCCGGAGCACAGATACGCAGTATTTT
CDR3: CATSALRSTDTQYF
J: TRBJ2-3
size: many
V: TRBV15
D: NA

DNA: TGTGCCAGCTCACCAGAGGTGGGGAGCACTGAAGCTTTCTTT
CDR3: CASSPEVGSTEAFF
J: TRBJ1-1
size: NA
V: TRBV18
D: NA

DNA: TGTGCCAGCAGTTCGGGACAGGGTATCCACGAGCAGTACTTC
CDR3: CASSSGQGIHEQYF
J: TRBJ2-7
size: once
V: TRBV28
D: TRBD1

DNA: TGTGCCACCAGCAGCGTACATCACTACGAGCAGTACTTC
CDR3: CATSSVHHYEQYF
J: TRBJ2-7
size: few
V: TRBV15
D: NA

DNA: TGTGCCAGCTCACCGGATCAAGGGAAGGAGACCCAGTACTTC
CDR3: CASSPDQGKETQYF
J: TRBJ2-5
size: few
V: TRBV18
D: NA

DNA: TGTGCCAGCAGTTCCCGTAGCGTGGATACGCAGTATTTT
CDR3: CASSSRSVDTQYF
J: TRBJ2-3
size: many
V: TRBV6-5
D: NA

DNA: TGCAGTGCCCAGCGGGAGGCTACCTACGAGCAGTACTTC
CDR3: CSAQREATYEQYF
J: TRBJ2-7
size: NA
V: TRBV20-1
D: TRBD2

DNA: TGTGCCAGCAGTTTGCCTCGGGGGGGGGCCTCCTACGAGCAGTACTTC
CDR3: CASSLPRGGASYEQYF
J: TRBJ2-7
size: few
V: TRBV6-5
D: TRBD2

DNA: TGTGCCAGCAGCCCGATAGGGGGGAGAGAGAACAATGAGCAGTTCTTC
CDR3: CASSPIGGRENNEQFF
J: TRBJ2-1
size: few
V: TRBV14
D: NA

DNA: TGTGCCACCAGCAGGTACCTCGGAAAGGGCTCCTACAATGAGCAGTTCTTC
CDR3: CATSRYLGKGSYNEQFF
J: TRBJ2-1
size: NA
V: TRBV15
D: NA

DNA: TGCGCCAGCAGCCCCCGGGGGGTGTGGTCCGGGAAAGGGTACGAGCAGTACTTC
CDR3: CASSPRGVWSGKGYEQYF
J: TRBJ2-7
size: few
V: TRBV5-1
D: TRBD2

DNA: TGCAGTGCGCTTAAACGGAGTCCTGGGGCCAACGTCCTGACTTTC
CDR3: CSALKRSPGANVLTF
J: TRBJ2-6
size: few
V: TRBV20-1
D: NA

DNA: TGTGCCAGCAGGGGCGGGAGAAAGATTCCTGCGCAGTATTTT
CDR3: CASRGGRKIPAQYF
J: TRBJ2-3
size: NA
V: TRBV12-3/TRBV12-4
D: TRBD2

DNA: TGTGCCAGCAGCCGTGACGACCGAAGGTTGAACACTGAAGCTTTCTTT
CDR3: CASSRDDRRLNTEAFF
J: TRBJ1-1
size: NA
V: TRBV12-3/TRBV12-4
D: NA

DNA: TGTGCCAGCAGCCCCCCGGGAGGGGCCAACGTCCTGACTTTC
CDR3: CASSPPGGANVLTF
J: TRBJ2-6
size: many
V: TRBV9
D: NA

DNA: TGCGCCAGCAGCCCTGACGGGGACAGACGGGAGACCCAGTACTTC
CDR3: CASSPDGDRRETQYF
J: TRBJ2-5
size: many
V: TRBV5-1
D: TRBD1

DNA: TGCAGTGCTTTAGAAGAGACCCAGTACTTC
CDR3: CSALEETQYF
J: TRBJ2-5
size: many
V: TRBV20-1
D: NA

DNA: TGTGCCAGCAGTTCCCGTTTAGCGGGGCCCGAGACCCAGTACTTC
CDR3: CASSSRLAGPETQYF
J: TRBJ2-5
size: NA
V: TRBV12-3/TRBV12-4
D: TRBD2

DNA: TGTGCCAGCAGCTTAGATGTGGGACCAGTCAAGCAGTACTTC
CDR3: CASSLDVGPVKQYF
J: TRBJ2-7
size: once
V: TRBV7-2
D: NA

DNA: TGCAGTGCCCCCTTAGGAGGTAGACCCAATGAGCAGTTCTTC
CDR3: CSAPLGGRPNEQFF
J: TRBJ2-1
size: few
V: TRBV20-1
D: NA

DNA: TGTGCCAGCGGGGCCTCATTATACGAGCAGTACTTC
CDR3: CASGASLYEQYF
J: TRBJ2-7
size: few
V: TRBV6-6
D: NA

DNA: TGTGCCAGCAGTTTATCCAGGGACAGGGGGCCGTACTTC
CDR3: CASSLSRDRGPYF
J: TRBJ2-4
size: NA
V: TRBV27
D: TRBD1

DNA: TGCAGTGCTAGGGGACCACACAATGAGCAGTTCTTC
CDR3: CSARGPHNEQFF
J: TRBJ2-1
size: many
V: TRBV20-1
D: NA

DNA: TGTGCCAGCAGTTTCGGCCTAGGGGGAGATACGCAGTATTTT
CDR3: CASSFGLGGDTQYF
J: TRBJ2-3
size: NA
V: TRBV12-3/TRBV12-4
D: NA

DNA: TGTGCCAGCAGCGAACTAGCGGGAGATATCTACGAGCAGTACTTC
CDR3: CASSELAGDIYEQYF
J: TRBJ2-7
size: many
V: TRBV7-2
D: TRBD2

DNA: TGCAGCGCTGGACAGATCCCCTACTTGTACTTC
CDR3: CSAGQIPYLYF
J: TRBJ2-7
size: NA
V: TRBV29-1
D: NA

DNA: TGTGCCAGCAGCCTGAGCACTAGCGGGAGAAGAGATACGCAGTATTTT
CDR3: CASSLSTSGRRDTQYF
J: TRBJ2-3
size: NA
V: TRBV5-6
D: TRBD2

DNA: TGTGCCAGCAGCCAAGAACAGCAAGCGGACGAGCAGTACTTC
CDR3: CASSQEQQADEQYF
J: TRBJ2-7
size: NA
V: TRBV4-2
D: NA

DNA: TGCAGTGCTAGAGTATACCCAGATACGCAGTATTTT
CDR3: CSARVYPDTQYF
J: TRBJ2-3
size: few
V: TRBV20-1
D: NA

DNA: TGTGCCAGCAGTGTCAACTACGAGCAGTACTTC
CDR3: CASSVNYEQYF
J: TRBJ2-7
size: NA
V: TRBV25-1
D: NA